This is a list of T cell receptor beta chains from one sample in a study of blood T cell repertoires in COVID-19. Using immunoSEQ multiplex PCR, the repertoire was profiled, and TCRdb retains in-frame clones only, with some absent. Here the sample spans 250,000 to 350,000 clones, 87% being singletons. Sequencing was performed on peripheral blood. Receptors originate from a man younger than 35 with active or convalescent COVID-19. The CDR3 runs from the conserved cysteine through the conserved F or W. The D gene is left open where the match is weak. Rows give clone size only sometimes, using once, few, many, or a class for an expanded clone.

V	D	size	J	CDR3	DNA
TRBV6-5	TRBD2	.	TRBJ2-3	CASSYLTSGRADTQYF	TGTGCCAGCAGTTACCTTACTAGCGGGAGGGCAGATACGCAGTATTTT
TRBV18	.	.	TRBJ1-2	CASSPGPDAAGYTF	TGTGCCAGCTCACCAGGGCCAGATGCCGCTGGCTACACCTTC
TRBV6-5	TRBD2	.	TRBJ2-2	CASSRGREGVGELFF	TGTGCCAGCAGCCGGGGGCGGGAGGGCGTCGGGGAGCTGTTTTTT
TRBV7-2	.	.	TRBJ2-1	CASSLGRGPRDEQFF	TGTGCCAGCAGCTTAGGGCGGGGGCCCCGGGATGAGCAGTTCTTC
TRBV7-9	TRBD2	.	TRBJ2-1	CASSLAGSGRAQGNEQFF	TGTGCCAGCAGCTTAGCGGGCAGCGGGAGGGCCCAGGGGAATGAGCAGTTCTTC
TRBV5-1	.	.	TRBJ1-2	CASSLSQGTYGYTF	TGCGCCAGCAGCTTGTCCCAGGGGACCTATGGCTACACCTTC
TRBV9	TRBD1	.	TRBJ1-1	CASSPTSGTGETEAFF	TGTGCCAGCAGCCCTACCTCCGGGACAGGGGAGACTGAAGCTTTCTTT
TRBV7-9	.	few	TRBJ2-7	CASSPRLGNEQYF	TGTGCCAGCAGCCCCCGTCTCGGGAACGAGCAGTACTTC
TRBV27	.	.	TRBJ2-1	CASRKPSYGNEQFF	TGTGCCAGCAGGAAGCCGTCCTACGGCAATGAGCAGTTCTTC
TRBV27	.	.	TRBJ2-3	CASSFIRTDTQYF	TGTGCCAGCAGTTTTATTCGCACAGATACGCAGTATTTT
TRBV4-1	TRBD1	.	TRBJ1-2	CASSQITGGVYGYTF	TGCGCCAGCAGCCAGATCACAGGGGGCGTCTATGGCTACACCTTC
TRBV7-3	TRBD1	.	TRBJ1-6	CASRQGEGLETYNSPLHF	TGTGCCAGTCGACAGGGAGAGGGGTTGGAGACCTATAATTCACCCCTCCACTTT
TRBV28	TRBD1	.	TRBJ1-4	CASRPDPGQGGKLFF	TGTGCCAGCAGACCTGATCCGGGACAGGGGGGAAAACTGTTTTTT
TRBV7-2	.	.	TRBJ2-1	CASSRTLYTGSSYNEQFF	TGTGCCAGCAGCAGGACCTTATATACAGGGAGCTCCTACAATGAGCAGTTCTTC
TRBV28	TRBD2	once	TRBJ2-4	CASSTRLAGGNRKRAKNIQYF	TGTGCCAGCAGTACAAGACTAGCGGGAGGGAACAGGAAGAGGGCCAAAAACATTCAGTACTTC
TRBV12-3/TRBV12-4	.	.	TRBJ2-1	CASSELATEQFF	TGTGCCAGCAGCGAACTAGCAACTGAGCAGTTCTTC
TRBV6-2/TRBV6-3	.	.	TRBJ1-2	CASSYGRGAAFNYGYTF	TGTGCCAGCAGTTACGGTCGGGGGGCCGCCTTTAACTATGGCTACACCTTC
TRBV7-9	.	.	TRBJ2-5	CASSLANEYQETQYF	TGTGCCAGCAGCTTAGCGAATGAGTACCAAGAGACCCAGTACTTC
TRBV4-1	TRBD2	.	TRBJ2-7	CASSQRREGLYEQYF	TGCGCCAGCAGCCAACGGCGGGAGGGCCTTTACGAGCAGTACTTC
TRBV28	TRBD1	.	TRBJ1-5	CASSAGTGGNQPQHF	TGTGCCAGCAGTGCCGGGACAGGGGGCAATCAGCCCCAGCATTTT
TRBV6-5	.	.	TRBJ1-4	CASSKTATNEKLFF	TGTGCCAGCAGCAAGACAGCAACTAATGAAAAACTGTTTTTT
TRBV20-1	.	.	TRBJ2-5	CEQDFGTQYF	TGCGAACAGGATTTCGGGACCCAGTACTTC
TRBV2	.	once	TRBJ2-2	CASSDEVSGELFF	TGTGCCAGCAGTGACGAGGTCAGCGGGGAGCTGTTTTTT
TRBV10-3	TRBD1	.	TRBJ1-6	CASKGQNNSPLHF	TGTGCCAGCAAGGGACAGAATAATTCACCCCTCCACTTT
TRBV7-4	TRBD1	few	TRBJ2-7	CASSGRDRGREQYF	TGTGCCAGCAGTGGCCGGGACAGGGGGCGCGAGCAGTACTTC
TRBV18	TRBD1	once	TRBJ2-5	CASCDRAFRETQYF	TGTGCCAGCTGTGACAGGGCTTTCCGGGAGACCCAGTACTTC
TRBV6-5	TRBD2	.	TRBJ2-7	CASRAPGLAGPEQYF	TGTGCCAGCAGGGCCCCGGGACTAGCGGGACCCGAGCAGTACTTC
TRBV18	.	.	TRBJ1-4	CASSQFETTNEKLFF	TGTGCCAGCTCACAATTTGAGACAACTAATGAAAAACTGTTTTTT
TRBV5-4	.	.	TRBJ2-3	CASSLGLNTQYF	TGTGCCAGCAGCTTGGGACTAAATACGCAGTATTTT
TRBV15	.	.	TRBJ1-1	CATSNRRGTNTEAFF	TGTGCCACCAGCAATAGACGCGGAACGAACACTGAAGCTTTCTTT
TRBV5-1	TRBD2	.	TRBJ2-1	CASSFSGGAVNEQFF	TGCGCCAGCAGCTTTAGCGGGGGGGCCGTGAATGAGCAGTTCTTC
TRBV25-1	.	.	TRBJ2-1	CASYLGQLQDNEQFF	TGTGCCAGCTACCTGGGGCAACTCCAAGACAATGAGCAGTTCTTC
TRBV5-1	.	.	TRBJ2-2	CASSLDKNTGELFF	TGCGCCAGCAGCTTGGACAAGAACACCGGGGAGCTGTTTTTT